This T cell receptor (beta chain) was found in a study of cytomegalovirus exposure and HLA in healthy donors. Study results and caveats: For TCR beta chains, V- and J-gene trimming was later linked to a missense DCLRE1C variant. Most TCR beta V segments were productive about 90% or about 30% of the time in an earlier analysis.

Trimming cost V 6 bases and J 2 bases; bases outside gene matches: 3. The V gene's germline CDR1 is SNHLY and CDR2 FYNNEI. The CDR3 loop spans 14 amino acids. The study ran its PCR with 60 Vbeta and 13 Jbeta primers. Repertoires were generated with immunoSEQ multiplex PCR, while TCRdb's copy carries only in-frame clones and drops some. This sample yields about 85,000 clones, of which about 80% are seen a single time; about 30% belongs to the top ten. As concerns this clone: What it binds is not known.

This clonotype was obtained from a man in his fifties or sixties in good health and CMV-seropositive. This chain uses TRBV2 with TRBJ2-7; 11 positions agree with TRBD1. The sample comprised PBMCs. The CDR3 here is CASRGQGGPYEQYF. CDR3 nucleotides: TGTGCCAGCAGGGGACAGGGGGGTCCCTACGAGCAGTACTTC.